This TCR beta chain appears in the sequencing data of a study of blood T cell repertoires in COVID-19. Deletions cut 1 base from V and 4 bases from J, with 13 bases between. Germline V lookup: CDR1 SQVTM, CDR2 ANQGSEA. This CDR3 has 14 residues. The authors' processing: Nucleated cell number was recorded as an estimate derived from reference gene primer amplification. TCRdb's copy holds only in-frame clones and misses some; the assay was immunoSEQ multiplex PCR. V, J and clone size were drawn from that table, and D and trimming were deduced from the DNA. The sample contains roughly 200,000 clones, around 78% of which appear only once.

The origin of this receptor is an elderly woman with active or convalescent COVID-19. The chain is built from TRBV29-1 and TRBJ1-1, with D perhaps matching TRBD1 (6 bases). Sequencing was performed on peripheral blood. CDR3 sequence: CSVEAGGPGTEAFF. The CDR3 DNA follows: TGCAGCGTTGAAGCCGGGGGGCCGGGCACTGAAGCTTTCTTT.